This entry lists 13 T cell receptor beta chains sequenced from one sample in a study of metastatic and nonmetastatic thyroid tumors. TCRdb re-called the PCR reads through MiXCR. The sample records 20,000 to 30,000 clones, 15% to 20% being singletons. Patients had received no treatment of any kind before thyroid surgery. Sequenced: blood. Receptors originate from a male donor with papillary thyroid cancer or a benign thyroid nodule (not recorded which). Some clones in this sample may be carry-over from other donors' samples.

This clone was observed at least ten times. Other DNA sequences from this sample encode an identical CDR3 as well. The chain is built from TRBV6-1 and TRBJ2-4; TRBD1 aligns across 10 bases. J lost 6 bases, V lost 10 bases, and 6 bases had no gene match. This CDR3 spans 13 amino acids. The germline V gene encodes CDR1 MNHNS and CDR2 SASEGT. The CDR3 reads CATHRDRGNIQYF. The CDR3 DNA sequence: TGTGCCACCCATCGGGACAGGGGAAACATTCAGTACTTC.

This clone was counted ten times or more. One end of the junction varies from germline; a read error may be responsible. The chain links TRBV4-1 to TRBJ2-3; 9 nucleotides match TRBD2. The CDR3 is 15 residues long. Germline CDR1 reads MGHRA; CDR2 reads YSYEKL. CDR3 coding DNA: TGCGCCAGCAGTCAAGGTGAAGCGGGAGGAGATACGCAGTATTTT. Protein product: CASSQGEAGGDTQYF.

The chain employs TRBV28 and TRBJ2-7, with 7 bases matching TRBD1. Losses at the gene ends were 7 bases for V and 2 bases for J; bases not matched to a gene: 5. Germline values: CDR1 MDHEN, CDR2 SYDVKM. This CDR3 is 13 amino acids long. The CDR3 loop reads CASTKGQTYEQYF. The CDR3 region has the DNA TGTGCCAGCACCAAGGGACAGACCTACGAGCAGTACTTC. Using reference TRBV28 and TRBJ2-7 for the parts outside the CDR3, the full variable domain is DVKVTQSSRYLVKRTGEKVFLECVQDMDHENMFWYRQDPGLGLRLIYFSYDVKMKEKGDIPEGYSVSREKKERFSLILESASTNQTSMYLCASTKGQTYEQYFGPGTRLTVT.

This clone has at least ten counts. The rearrangement joins TRBV20-1 to TRBJ2-5; 7 bases align to TRBD1. The CDR3 consists of 13 residues. CDR1 and CDR2 from the germline V gene are DFQATT and SNEGSKA (reference sequence). V was clipped by 4 bases and J by 7 bases; unmatched bases: 9. CDR3 residues: CSAIRTGEATQYF. The CDR3 coding sequence is TGCAGTGCTATAAGAACAGGGGAAGCGACCCAGTACTTC.

Regarding this clone: Compared with germline, one end of the junction differs, possibly owing to a read error. The chain is built from TRBV20-1 and TRBJ1-5; tentatively, D is TRBD1 (6 bases). In germline, CDR1 is DFQATT, CDR2 SNEGSKA (reference sequence). This CDR3 contains 15 residues. CDR3 sequence (DNA): TGCAGTGCTAGAGACATTCGACAGGACAATCATCCCCAGCATTTT. It is translated as CSARDIRQDNHPQHF.

This clone was found a few times. The identical CDR3 is also encoded by other nucleotide sequences in the sample. DNA of the CDR3: TGTGCCAGCACCCCTGAGGGGGCCCTTCGTGAGCAGTACTTC. It is translated as CASTPEGALREQYF. The V gene is TRBV6-1, the J gene TRBJ2-7; TRBD1 matches at 7 bases. Trimming took 7 bases from V and 7 from J; bases not matched to a gene: 13. The CDR3 spans 14 residues. Per the germline V gene, CDR1 is MNHNS and CDR2 is SASEGT.

The chain carries TRBV7-8 and TRBJ2-2, with 9 bases aligning to TRBD2. Germline V gives CDR1 SGHVS, CDR2 FQNEAQ. V lost 7 bases and J lost 4; bases outside the gene matches: 13. CDR3 size: 17 residues. The CDR3 protein is CASILVATSGGTGELFF. The CDR3 nucleotides are TGTGCCAGCATCTTGGTAGCGACTAGCGGAGGCACCGGGGAGCTGTTTTTT.

The chain employs TRBV9 and TRBJ2-1; D ambiguous. The germline V gene encodes CDR1 SGDLS and CDR2 YYNGEE. The CDR3 spans 15 residues. Deletions cut 1 base from V and 4 bases from J, with 12 bases between. The CDR3 sequence: CASSVYVSWYNEQFF. The CDR3 DNA is TGTGCCAGCAGCGTATACGTGAGTTGGTACAATGAGCAGTTCTTC.

A word on this clone: The CDR3 carries no conserved terminal phenylalanine or tryptophan, so it likely arises from a read error. This chain joins TRBV28 and TRBJ2-6; maybe TRBD1 (5 bases). In germline, CDR1 is MDHEN, CDR2 SYDVKM. The CDR3 is 17 amino acids. DNA for the CDR3: TGTGCCAGCAGTTTTCAGGGTATCCCGTCTGGGACCAACGTCCTGACTTTA. This sequence encodes CASSFQGIPSGTNVLTL.

This clone came up many times. The rearrangement uses TRBV7-8 and TRBJ2-7; tentative D call: TRBD1 (6 bases). There are 15 residues in the CDR3. V lost 1 base to trimming and J lost 2 bases, with 12 bases between them. CDR1 and CDR2 from the germline V gene are SGHVS and FQNEAQ. The CDR3 DNA follows: TGTGCCAGCAGCTTAGGAACGGGACAACCCTACGAGCAGTACTTC. Amino acids: CASSLGTGQPYEQYF.

Concerning this clone itself: The CDR3 ends on some other residue instead of the conserved phenylalanine or tryptophan, so this is likely a read error. The chain carries TRBV11-1 and TRBJ1-1; maybe TRBD1 (5 bases). The ends were cut back, 5 bases at V and 0 bases at J, with 19 bases in the middle. Germline V gene data show CDR1 as SGHAT and CDR2 as FQDESV (reference sequence). The CDR3 is 17 amino acids. This CDR3 reads CASSHYRTGLVNTEAFV. The CDR3 DNA reads as TGTGCCAGCAGCCACTACCGAACAGGTCTTGTGAACACTGAAGCTTTCGTT.

The table lists this clone with many counts. V and J are TRBV29-1 and TRBJ2-1; D call uncertain. CDR3 length: 11 residues. Trimming took 6 bases from V and 6 from J, leaving 9 bases between them. Germline V gives CDR1 SQVTM, CDR2 ANQGSEA. CDR3 sequence: CSVGEFNEQFF. Here the CDR3 DNA reads TGCAGCGTAGGAGAGTTCAATGAGCAGTTCTTC.

In its sample, this clone was seen many times. V is TRBV3-1 and J is TRBJ2-1, with D hard to call. Germline CDR1 and CDR2: LGHDT and YNNKEL (reference sequence). This CDR3 is built from 10 residues. The CDR3 here is CTPEFNEQFF. The CDR3, as DNA: TGTACTCCTGAGTTCAATGAGCAGTTCTTC.